The sequence of this TCR beta chain was determined in a study of cytomegalovirus exposure and HLA in healthy donors (dated by TCRdb to about 2017). A note on the overall study: A later analysis indicated that the 120 validation repertoires were generated on the platform also employed for the 700 or so repertoires of the first cohort. The aim of the study was to test whether cataloging public T cell receptors could identify signatures of past pathogen exposure. In addition to the first cohort of several hundred subjects, a separate validation cohort of 130 or so different subjects was used. To predict cytomegalovirus infection status, the study brought together high-throughput TCR immunosequencing, statistical association of individual TCRs with disease status, and machine learning.

Worth noting for this clone: There is no known antigen for this receptor. Nothing much larger sits one base from this clone, and base qualities are not available.

V ends up 5 bases short and J 0 bases short, with an unmatched junction base count of 7. The CDR3, cysteine through phenylalanine, is 17 amino acids long. Here the CDR3 DNA is all that survives: 51 bases in frame from base 1. As encoded in the germline V gene, CDR1 is SGHVS while CDR2 is FQNEAQ. Libraries were prepared through the immunoSEQ multiplex PCR assay. The authors' pipeline ran thus. To diagnose cytomegalovirus status from the catalog of TCR beta chain sequences, a statistical classification framework was built. The clones in this table, taken by TCRdb from immuneACCESS, are in-frame only. Not every clone is retained; where verified, under half of the shortfall comes from an unresolved V gene, and the cause of the rest is unknown. That table is the source of V, J and clone size, and D and trimming were worked out from the DNA. This sample has 160,000 or so clones in its table, and around nine tenths of those were observed once. The biggest ten clones account for roughly 1.5% of the sample.

Findings and caveats that apply to the study as a whole: Of the cluster scores, about 94% were above 0 in a later analysis, which found that TCRs clustered in the first cohort also tended to co-occur in the 95 to 150 validation repertoires. In both the original and validation cohorts, the classifier was reported to diagnose cytomegalovirus status with high specificity and sensitivity. Most TCR sequences were observed very rarely across donors, whereas some public TCRs were present in many individuals. A later analysis lacked HLA typing for the validation cohort, so it scored co-occurrence in that cohort across all 110 or so repertoires. The authors suggested that the approach could potentially be extended to other disease states and immunological phenotypes. A few of the identified cytomegalovirus-associated TCR beta chains were confirmed in vitro to be specific for cytomegalovirus antigens. The study listed over 150 TCR beta chains as associated with cytomegalovirus.

The donors were included in the validation cohort of over a hundred subjects, a group kept apart from the roughly 700-subject first cohort. The sequence came from a woman in her twenties or thirties in good health and CMV-seronegative. The V and J segments used are TRBV7-8 and TRBJ1-6; TRBD1 aligns with 7 central bases. The specimen sequenced was PBMCs. The DNA sequence is as follows: TGTGCCAGCAGCCAAACAGGGGCGAGCTCCTATAATTCACCCCTCCACTTT. Its coded protein is CASSQTGASSYNSPLHF.